In its sample, the clone carrying this TCR beta chain was seen many times. The target antigen is unknown. The CDR3 spans 17 residues. Germline V gene data show CDR1 as MNHEY and CDR2 as SMNVEV (reference sequence). Losses at the gene ends were 5 bases for V and 0 bases for J; bases not matched to a gene: 11. Each patient went into thyroid surgery without having received any treatment. Using MiXCR, TCRdb reanalyzed the PCR reads. The data show tens of thousands of clones, roughly 13% seen once. The data were taken from a study of metastatic and nonmetastatic thyroid tumors. Study-wide context: It was across blood and tumor or nodule tissue from malignant and benign thyroid patients that repertoires were compared. Study outcomes and limitations: Significantly greater TCR beta diversity was reportedly found in malignant thyroid tumors than in benign nodules (in blood and tumor).

This clonotype was sampled from a female donor with papillary thyroid cancer or a benign thyroid nodule (not recorded which). Some clones in this sample may be carry-over from other donors' samples. The V gene is TRBV27, the J gene TRBJ2-3; 7 bases align to TRBD2. The specimen was blood. CDR3 DNA: TGTGCCAGCAGTCCACCAAAGCGGGACCCTAGCACAGATACGCAGTATTTT. Translation: CASSPPKRDPSTDTQYF.